A single sample is the source of the 8 T cell receptor beta chains below, sequenced in a study of vaccination and CD4 T cells after COVID-19. No antigen is known for these receptors. Specified treatment: roughly 11-day PBMC culture with coronavirus spike peptide pools or control peptides (ViraFEST assay). Sequence data for DNA of cultured CD4+ T cells were generated by the Oncomine TCR Beta short-read assay. MiXCR, applied by TCRdb to the PCR reads, yields one record per CDR3 protein. The sample comprises roughly 19,000 distinct CDR3 sequences, roughly 50% of which are singletons, and about 9.4% rests with the top ten. Source material: CD4+ T cells from blood, cultured in vitro. These receptors all stem from a human donor who had recovered from COVID-19.

The CDR3 loop reads CSARIQGAYEQYF. The CDR3 DNA follows: TGCAGTGCTAGAATCCAGGGGGCCTACGAGCAGTACTTC. The chain uses TRBV20-1 and TRBJ2-7; 7 bases line up with TRBD1. After removal of 2 bases from V and 2 bases from J, the junction contained 3 bases not matched to a gene. Germline V CDR1 and CDR2: DFQATT, SNEGSKA (reference sequence). This CDR3 contains 13 residues.

This clonotype was detected once. This chain connects TRBV16 to TRBJ1-2; no clear D gene. CDR3 size: 16 residues. From germline, CDR1 is KGHSY and CDR2 FQNENV. Deletions cut 2 bases from V and 4 bases from J, with 17 bases between. The CDR3 bases are TGTGCCAGCAGCCAAACCCCGACACGGACGGGCTATGGCTACACCTTC. It encodes CASSQTPTRTGYGYTF.

This chain links TRBV30 with TRBJ1-6; 8 bases are a match to TRBD1. V dropped 0 bases and J dropped 8; count of bases not matched to a gene: 3. The CDR3 runs 14 residues. Germline CDR1 is GTSNPN and CDR2 is SVGIG (reference sequence). Here the CDR3 reads CAWSVSQGDSPLHF. In DNA, the CDR3 is TGTGCCTGGAGTGTATCACAGGGGGATTCACCCCTCCACTTT.

This clonotype came up once. V is TRBV20-1 and J is TRBJ2-3; TRBD2 aligns across 13 bases. The CDR3 sequence is 17 residues long. V dropped 3 bases and J dropped 5; count of bases not matched to a gene: 11. The germline V gene has CDR1 DFQATT and CDR2 SNEGSKA (reference sequence). CDR3 DNA: TGCAGTGCTAGTATGCTGCCGGGACTAGCGGGACTAGATACGCAGTATTTT. Encoded protein: CSASMLPGLAGLDTQYF.

The chain carries TRBV9 and TRBJ1-2, with TRBD1 matching 12 bases. The V gene end was trimmed by 4 bases and the J gene end by 4 bases; junction bases not matched to a gene: 8. Per germline, CDR1 SGDLS and CDR2 YYNGEE. CDR3 length equals 16 residues. In DNA, the CDR3 is TGTGCCAGCAGCCTCGGGGGGACAGGGGGCGCCTATGGCTACACCTTC. It specifies CASSLGGTGGAYGYTF.

This clonotype occurred a few times. The gene calls are TRBV20-1 and TRBJ1-1; no reliable D call. Germline-derived CDR1 and CDR2 are DFQATT and SNEGSKA (reference sequence). The length of the CDR3 is 13 residues. V gave up 3 bases and J gave up 2 bases, with 10 bases separating them. The CDR3 DNA reads as TGCAGTGCTAGTATGGCAGACAACACTGAAGCTTTCTTT. As protein: CSASMADNTEAFF.

The V and J genes are TRBV6-1 and TRBJ1-2; 7 nucleotides align to TRBD1. The germline gives CDR1 MNHNS, CDR2 SASEGT. The CDR3 contains 14 residues. V dropped 6 bases and J dropped 8; count of bases not matched to a gene: 12. The CDR3: CASRMLGGEKGYTF. The CDR3 DNA reads as TGTGCCAGCAGGATGCTAGGGGGCGAGAAGGGCTACACCTTC.

This chain uses TRBV6-1 with TRBJ2-3; 9 nucleotides line up with TRBD1. V was pared by 6 bases and J by 1 base, with 14 bases of the junction left unmatched. Germline CDR1 and CDR2: MNHNS and SASEGT. The CDR3 loop spans 18 amino acids. The CDR3 DNA sequence: TGTGCCAGCAGAACCGGGACAGGGCGTTGGGGGGGCACAGATACGCAGTATTTT. Protein product: CASRTGTGRWGGTDTQYF.